Reported below is one T cell receptor beta chain. Its matching antigen is unknown. This sample stems from a study of T cell repertoires in cytomegalovirus infection. At the level of the study: Recently identified HLA-C-restricted CMV epitopes were used, and well-studied HLA-B-restricted CMV epitopes were used as well.

Each CDR3 protein gets one entry after TCRdb re-called the reads with MiXCR. The sample comprises some 800,000 distinct CDR3 sequences, just under 30% of which are singletons, and over 10% rests with the top ten. The CDR3 has 15 amino acids. V shed 6 bases and J shed 1 base, with 13 bases lying between them. From germline, CDR1 is MNHEY and CDR2 SMNVEV (reference sequence). The rearrangement joins TRBV27 to TRBJ1-5; D not certain. The origin of this receptor is a human donor in good health (CMV status not recorded). Some clones in this sample may be carry-over from other donors' samples. Source: cultured CD8+ T cells from PBMCs, taken from culture after CMV antigen stimulation. The CDR3 here is CASSAGLESNQPQHF. CDR3 DNA sequence: TGTGCCAGCAGCGCAGGTTTAGAGAGCAATCAGCCCCAGCATTTT.